This T cell receptor beta chain was documented in a study of blood T cell repertoires in COVID-19. Study background: Spain, Italy and the United States supplied samples that represented acute and convalescent COVID-19. Sample material is recorded as cDNA or gDNA derived from T cells, B-cell-depleted T cells, or PBMCs.

In the original workflow: Amplification of reference gene primers was used by the study to estimate nucleated cell counts. The assay was immunoSEQ multiplex PCR, and TCRdb's table has in-frame clones only and misses some. V, J and clone size reflect that table, while D and trimming were determined from the DNA. In the table there are 70,000 to 100,000 clones, 85% to 90% of which are singletons. Trimming cost V 2 bases and J 8 bases; bases outside gene matches: 3. There are 13 residues in the CDR3. Germline lookup yields CDR1 SGHNT and CDR2 YYREEE (reference sequence). This clone was counted a few times.

This receptor was taken from a woman aged 70 to 79 with acute or convalescent COVID-19. The genes are TRBV5-4 and TRBJ1-4; TRBD1 matches at 7 bases. The sequencing input was peripheral blood. The CDR3 sequence: CASSLDRVEKLFF. Here the CDR3 DNA reads TGTGCCAGCAGCTTAGACAGGGTCGAAAAACTGTTTTTT.